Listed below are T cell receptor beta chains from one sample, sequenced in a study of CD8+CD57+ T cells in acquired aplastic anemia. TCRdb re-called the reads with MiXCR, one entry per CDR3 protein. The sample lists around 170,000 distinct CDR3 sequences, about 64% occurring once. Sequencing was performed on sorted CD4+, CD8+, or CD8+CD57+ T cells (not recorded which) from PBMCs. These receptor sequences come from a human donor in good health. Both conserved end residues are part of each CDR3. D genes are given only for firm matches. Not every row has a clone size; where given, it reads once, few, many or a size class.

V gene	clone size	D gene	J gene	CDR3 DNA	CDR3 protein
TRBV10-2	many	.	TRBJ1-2	TGCGCCAGCAGTGAGTCGAGCTTTTCCCTCTATGGCTACACCTTC	CASSESSFSLYGYTF
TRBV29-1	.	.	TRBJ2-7	TGCAGCGTTGTGGTTTTCGGACAGTCCTACGAGCAGTACTTC	CSVVVFGQSYEQYF
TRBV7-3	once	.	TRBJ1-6	TGTGCCAGCAGCTTTAACGATTCACCCCTCCACTTC	CASSFNDSPLHF
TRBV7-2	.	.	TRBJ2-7	TGTGCCAGCAGCTCGCATGGCGGGCCAAAAACCTACGAGCAGTACTTC	CASSSHGGPKTYEQYF
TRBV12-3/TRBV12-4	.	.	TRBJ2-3	TGTGCCAGCAGTGGCCCGAGGGAAATAGGGACAGATACGCAGTATTTT	CASSGPREIGTDTQYF
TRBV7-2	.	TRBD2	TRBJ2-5	TGTGCCAGCAGCTCGAGCGGCGGGGGGGCGCGGGGGACCCAGTACTTC	CASSSSGGGARGTQYF
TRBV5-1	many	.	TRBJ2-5	TGCGCCAGCAGCTTGGGGGACACCCTCCAAGAGACCCAGTACTTC	CASSLGDTLQETQYF
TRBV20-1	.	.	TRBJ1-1	TGCAGTGCTACCAGGGGAAGCACTGAAGCTTTCTTT	CSATRGSTEAFF
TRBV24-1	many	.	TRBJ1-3	TGTGCCACCAGTGATTCGGGAGCCTCTGGAAACACCATATATTTT	CATSDSGASGNTIYF
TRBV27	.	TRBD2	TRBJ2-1	TGTGCCAGCAGTCTCGAAGGGCGGGGGTACAATGAGCAGTTCTTC	CASSLEGRGYNEQFF
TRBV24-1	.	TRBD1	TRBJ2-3	TGTGCCACCAGTGCTGACAGGGGGCCGACAGATACGCAGTATTTT	CATSADRGPTDTQYF
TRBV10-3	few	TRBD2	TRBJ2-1	TGTGCCATCAGTGAGTCGAGAGGACTAGCGGGCGATGAGCAGTTCTTC	CAISESRGLAGDEQFF
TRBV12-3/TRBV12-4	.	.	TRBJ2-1	TGTGCCAGCAGTTTACTGAGGATGAATGAGCAGTTCTTC	CASSLLRMNEQFF
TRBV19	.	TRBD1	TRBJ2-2	TGTGCCAGTAGTATAGGGGACAGGGATACCGGGGAGCTGTTTTTT	CASSIGDRDTGELFF
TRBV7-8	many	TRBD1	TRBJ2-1	TGTGCCAGCAGCGTCGACAGGGGTCCCCCCTACAATGAGCAGTTCTTC	CASSVDRGPPYNEQFF
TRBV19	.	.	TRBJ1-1	TGTGCCAGTAGCCTAAGGGGAAACACTGAAGCTTTCTTT	CASSLRGNTEAFF
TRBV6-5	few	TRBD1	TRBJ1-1	TGTGCCAGCAGTTACCTCGGGACAGGGGCGACGAACACTGAAGCTTTCTTT	CASSYLGTGATNTEAFF
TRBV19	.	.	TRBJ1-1	TGTGCCAGTAGGAGGAGGTACCTGGGCACTGAAGCTTTCTTT	CASRRRYLGTEAFF
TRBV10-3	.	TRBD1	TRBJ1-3	TGTGCCATCAGTCCGGGACAGGGGCTGAAAACGGATGGAAACACCATATATTTT	CAISPGQGLKTDGNTIYF
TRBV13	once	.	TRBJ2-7	TGTGCCAGCAGTTTCGGCAGAGAATCTACCTACGAGCAGTACTTC	CASSFGRESTYEQYF
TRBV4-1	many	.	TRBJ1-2	TGCGCCAGCAGCCAAGGGGCATCTCCTAACTATGGCTACACCTTC	CASSQGASPNYGYTF
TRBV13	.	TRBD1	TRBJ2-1	TGTGCCAGCAGCTTACCGGACAGGGAGAATGAGCAGTTCTTC	CASSLPDRENEQFF
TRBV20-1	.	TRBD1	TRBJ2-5	TGCAGTGCAAGGGACAGGTACCAAGAGACCCAGTACTTC	CSARDRYQETQYF
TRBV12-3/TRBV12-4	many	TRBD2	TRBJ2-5	TGTGCCAGCAGTTTGGGACTAGCGTTGGAGACCCAGTACTTC	CASSLGLALETQYF
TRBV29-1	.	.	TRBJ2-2	TGCAGCATTGGGATACTAGGCACCGGGGAGCTGTTTTTT	CSIGILGTGELFF
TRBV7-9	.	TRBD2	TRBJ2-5	TGTGCCAGCAACGGGGGGGCCGGAGGGACCCAGTACTTC	CASNGGAGGTQYF
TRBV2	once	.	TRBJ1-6	TGTGCCAGCAGACAGCTCAATTCACCCCTCCACTTT	CASRQLNSPLHF
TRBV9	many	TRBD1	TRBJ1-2	TGTGCCAGCAGCCCAGGCAGGGGGCTAACACCCAATGGCTACACCTTC	CASSPGRGLTPNGYTF
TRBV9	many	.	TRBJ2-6	TGTGCCAGCAGCGTAGATGGGGGGCCAGGGGCCAACGTCCTGACTTTC	CASSVDGGPGANVLTF
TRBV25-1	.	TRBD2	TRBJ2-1	TGTGCCACGTCATTGGGAGGAGGAGGGAGGGGCAATGAGCAGTTCTTC	CATSLGGGGRGNEQFF
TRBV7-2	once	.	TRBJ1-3	TGTGCCAGCAGCGGGGGGGTGAGGGACACCATATATTTT	CASSGGVRDTIYF
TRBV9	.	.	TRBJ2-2	TGTGCCAGCAGCGTAGCACGGGACCACCGGAACACCGGGGAGCTGTTTTTT	CASSVARDHRNTGELFF
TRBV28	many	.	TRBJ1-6	TGTGCCAGCAGTCCTCGACCGACTTTGTATAATTCACCCCTCCACTTT	CASSPRPTLYNSPLHF
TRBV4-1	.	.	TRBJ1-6	TGTGCCAGCAGCCCCACAGGACAGACGAATTCACCCCTCCACTTT	CASSPTGQTNSPLHF
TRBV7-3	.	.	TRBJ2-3	TGTGCCAGCACCTTGGACAGAAACATAGATACGCAGTATTTT	CASTLDRNIDTQYF
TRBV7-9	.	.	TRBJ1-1	TGTGCCAGCAACATTCAGGGCGTGAACACTGAAGCTTTCTTT	CASNIQGVNTEAFF
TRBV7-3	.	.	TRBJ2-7	TGTGCCAGCAATAACCAGCTGCGAGACCTTTCCTACGAGCAGTACTTC	CASNNQLRDLSYEQYF
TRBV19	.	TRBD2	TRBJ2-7	TGTGCCAGTAGTACCCCGGGACTAGCCTACGAGCAGTACTTC	CASSTPGLAYEQYF
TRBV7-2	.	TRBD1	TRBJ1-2	TGTGCCAGCAGCAAGGGGACAGCCTATGGCTACACCTTC	CASSKGTAYGYTF
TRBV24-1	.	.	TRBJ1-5	TGTGCCACCAGTGATCCCACAGGGATTCAGCCCCAGCATTTT	CATSDPTGIQPQHF
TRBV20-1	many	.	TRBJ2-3	TGCAGTGCTAGAAGTTGGGACAGCACAGATACGCAGTATTTT	CSARSWDSTDTQYF
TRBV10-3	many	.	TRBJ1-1	TGTGCCATCAGTGACCCATCCCTAAATGAAGCTTTCTTT	CAISDPSLNEAFF
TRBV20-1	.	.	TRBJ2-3	TGCAGTGCTAGAGTTGGCAGTAGCACAGATACGCAGTATTTT	CSARVGSSTDTQYF
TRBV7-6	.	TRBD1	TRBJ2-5	TGTGCCAGCAGCTTAGGGAGTACAGGGGCCCAAGAGACCCAGTACTTC	CASSLGSTGAQETQYF
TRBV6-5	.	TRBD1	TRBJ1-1	TGTGCCAGCAGCCGACAGGGGGACAACACTGAAGCTTTCTTT	CASSRQGDNTEAFF
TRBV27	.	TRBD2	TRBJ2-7	TGTGCCAGCAGATCGCTAGCGGGGGCGCCATACGAGCAGTACTTC	CASRSLAGAPYEQYF
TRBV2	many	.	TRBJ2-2	TGTGCCAGCAGAATCCTCGGGAGTAACACCGGGGAGCTGTTTTTT	CASRILGSNTGELFF
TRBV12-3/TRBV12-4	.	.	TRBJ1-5	TGTGCCAGCAGTTCGAGGGGAGGTGAGCAGCCCCAGCATTTT	CASSSRGGEQPQHF
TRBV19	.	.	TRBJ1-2	TGTGCCAGTAGTACCCTAACCTGGGATGGCTACACCTTC	CASSTLTWDGYTF
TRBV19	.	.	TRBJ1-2	TGTGCCAGTAGTCAGGGGTCGTGGTATGGCTACACCTTC	CASSQGSWYGYTF
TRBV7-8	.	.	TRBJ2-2	TGTGCCAGCAGCTTGAGTGGGAACACCGGGGAGCTGTTTTTT	CASSLSGNTGELFF
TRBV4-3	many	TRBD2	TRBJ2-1	TGCGCCAGCAGCCCCCAACTAGCGGGACAGAATGAGCAGTTCTTC	CASSPQLAGQNEQFF
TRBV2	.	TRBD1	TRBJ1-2	TGTGCCAGCAGTTACTCGGCGACAGGGGGAAGGTATGGCTACACCTTC	CASSYSATGGRYGYTF
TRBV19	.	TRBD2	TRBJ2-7	TGTGCCAGTAGTATCGCGTGGGAGGGCAGCTACGAGCAGTACTTC	CASSIAWEGSYEQYF
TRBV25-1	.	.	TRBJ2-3	TGTGCCAGCAGTGACAGGATGGGAACCTCCACAGATACGCAGTATTTT	CASSDRMGTSTDTQYF
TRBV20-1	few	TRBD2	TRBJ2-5	TGCAGTGGAGGCGGGAGTAGAGAGACCCAGTACTTC	CSGGGSRETQYF
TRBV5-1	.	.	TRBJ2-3	TGCGCCAGCAGCATCCAACCGGGACAAAGCACAGATACGCAGTATTTT	CASSIQPGQSTDTQYF
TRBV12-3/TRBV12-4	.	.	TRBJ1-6	TGTGCCAGCAGTTTAGGAGGGGAGGTCTCACCCCTCCACTTT	CASSLGGEVSPLHF
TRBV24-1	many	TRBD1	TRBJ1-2	TGTGCCACCAGTGATTCGAATGCAGGGGGCCACTATGGCTACACCTTC	CATSDSNAGGHYGYTF
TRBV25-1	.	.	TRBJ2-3	TGTGCCAGCAGTGATCGCCGACAGACAGATACGCAGTATTTT	CASSDRRQTDTQYF